The 27 T cell receptor beta chains presented below share a single source sample, sequenced in a study of blood T cell repertoires in COVID-19. Generated by immunoSEQ multiplex PCR, the TCRdb table keeps only in-frame clones and is missing some. The data show roughly 120,000 clones, with roughly 82% seen just once and about 15% held by the top ten. Sequences were obtained from peripheral blood. These receptor sequences come from a woman in her sixties or seventies with acute or convalescent COVID-19.

This chain joins TRBV15 and TRBJ2-7; 7 nucleotides agree with TRBD1. Losses at the gene ends were 0 bases for V and 9 bases for J; bases not matched to a gene: 2. Germline values: CDR1 LNHNV, CDR2 YYDKDF (reference sequence). CDR3 size: 12 residues. The CDR3 coding sequence is TGTGCCACCAGCAGAGACAGGACAGGGCAGTACTTC. It codes for CATSRDRTGQYF.

The chain links TRBV28 to TRBJ2-1; the match to TRBD2 covers 8 bases. Unmatched junction bases numbered 3, after V lost 3 bases and J lost 2 bases. The CDR3 is 15 amino acids. CDR1 and CDR2 (germline): MDHEN, SYDVKM. The CDR3 region is CASSLRRGAYNEQFF. In nucleotides, the CDR3 is TGTGCCAGCAGTTTGAGGCGGGGGGCCTACAATGAGCAGTTCTTC.

The chain carries TRBV28 and TRBJ1-1; 7 nucleotides line up with TRBD1. There are 13 residues in the CDR3. Germline loops: CDR1 MDHEN, CDR2 SYDVKM. V lost 5 bases, J lost 9 bases, and 9 bases stayed unmatched. The CDR3 protein is CASSPGTEGKAFF. DNA of the CDR3: TGTGCCAGCAGTCCCGGGACAGAAGGGAAAGCTTTCTTT.

J is TRBJ2-7 and V is TRBV5-1; 7 bases are shared with TRBD1. Germline CDR1 reads SGHRS; CDR2 reads YFSETQ. The ends lost 3 bases at V and 0 bases at J; junction bases unmatched: 6. The CDR3 is made up of 15 amino acids. The DNA for the CDR3 is TGCGCCAGCAGCTCGCCGGGACAGCACTCCTACGAGCAGTACTTC. Translated, it gives CASSSPGQHSYEQYF.

This clone has a single count. J is TRBJ1-2 and V is TRBV20-1, with D tentatively TRBD1 (6 bases). Germline CDR1 and CDR2: DFQATT and SNEGSKA (reference sequence). The CDR3 is 11 residues long. V lost 6 bases, J lost 5 bases, and 10 bases lay in between. The CDR3 nucleotides read TGCAGTGCCCTTGACAGGTATGGCTACACCTTC. Protein sequence: CSALDRYGYTF.

The chain recombines TRBV24-1 with TRBJ2-1; 11 bases map to TRBD2. The CDR3 sequence is 15 residues long. Germline values: CDR1 KGHDR, CDR2 SFDVKD. V was pared by 3 bases and J by 8 bases, with 5 bases of the junction left unmatched. CDR3: CATSDTRLAGHEQFF. CDR3 in DNA: TGTGCCACCAGTGATACCCGACTAGCGGGGCATGAGCAGTTCTTC.

This chain connects TRBV6-5 to TRBJ1-1; TRBD1 agrees at 10 bases. Losses at the gene ends were 4 bases for V and 5 bases for J; bases not matched to a gene: 7. Per germline, CDR1 MNHEY and CDR2 SVGAGI. The CDR3 consists of 15 residues. In DNA, the CDR3 is TGTGCCAGCAGTTCACCGGGACAGGGGACGACTGAAGCTTTCTTT. Protein product: CASSSPGQGTTEAFF.

The CDR3, as DNA: TGTGCCAGCAGTAACCAACAGGGTATCAACGGGGAGCTGTTTTTT. It encodes CASSNQQGINGELFF. The chain joins TRBV2 to TRBJ2-2; D possibly corresponds to TRBD1 (6 bases). The CDR3 covers 15 residues. V dropped 5 bases and J dropped 7 bases, with 17 bases sitting between them. In germline, CDR1 is SNHLY, CDR2 FYNNEI.

The gene calls are TRBV5-6 and TRBJ1-6, with D maybe TRBD1 (6 bases). Trimming left V 4 bases short and J 8 bases short, with 19 bases between. The CDR3 sequence is 16 residues long. Germline CDR1 SGHDT, CDR2 YYEEEE. This chain's CDR3 is CASSRRDGTLYSPLHF. CDR3 coding DNA: TGTGCCAGCAGCCGACGAGACGGGACACTCTATTCACCCCTCCACTTT.

The chain uses TRBV3-1 (or the pseudogene TRBV3-2) and TRBJ2-3, with TRBD2 matching over 8 bases. The V and J ends lost 0 bases and 3 bases, in that order; junction bases with no gene match: 8. Per germline, CDR1 LGHDT and CDR2 YNNKEL (reference sequence). This CDR3 is 17 amino acids long. This CDR3 is CASSQDAGGAGTDTQYF. CDR3 bases: TGTGCCAGCAGCCAAGATGCGGGGGGCGCGGGGACAGATACGCAGTATTTT.

The chain joins TRBV11-1 to TRBJ2-7; TRBD1 matches at 7 bases. The germline CDR1 and CDR2 sequences are SGHAT and FQDESV (reference sequence). Unmatched junction bases numbered 18, after V lost 0 bases and J lost 7 bases. The CDR3 loop spans 18 amino acids. CDR3 DNA sequence: TGTGCCAGCAGCTTAGCGTTTGGGACAGTGGATCTACGAGTAGAGCAGTACTTC. It is translated as CASSLAFGTVDLRVEQYF.

CDR3 sequence reads: CSVEDGGGSAEAFF. In DNA form, the CDR3 reads TGCAGCGTTGAAGATGGGGGGGGGTCTGCTGAAGCTTTCTTT. The chain uses TRBV29-1 and TRBJ1-1, with a possible D match to TRBD1 (5 bases). The CDR3 is made up of 14 amino acids. Trimming stripped 0 bases from V and 6 bases from J, with 14 bases between. Germline V gives CDR1 SQVTM, CDR2 ANQGSEA.

The chain recombines TRBV5-1 with TRBJ1-4; 11 positions agree with TRBD1. Germline V CDR1 and CDR2: SGHRS, YFSETQ. V lost 5 bases to trimming and J lost 2 bases; unmatched junction nucleotides: 5. The CDR3 has 16 residues. The CDR3 coding sequence is TGCGCCAGCAGGACTGGACAGGGGGCGACTAATGAAAAACTGTTTTTT. Translation gives CASRTGQGATNEKLFF.

The chain uses TRBV3-1 (or the pseudogene TRBV3-2) and TRBJ2-7; TRBD2 might be the D (6 bases). V was pared by 0 bases and J by 3 bases, with 15 bases between. The CDR3 is 16 amino acids. Per the germline V gene, CDR1 is LGHDT and CDR2 is YNNKEL (reference sequence). CDR3 bases: TGTGCCAGCAGCCAAGACCCCCCCCGGGGGATCTACGAGCAGTACTTC. It is translated as CASSQDPPRGIYEQYF.

The chain employs TRBV6-1 and TRBJ2-7; D perhaps matches TRBD1 (7 bases). CDR3 size: 15 residues. Germline CDR1 reads MNHNS; CDR2 reads SASEGT. Trimming removed 0 bases from V and 5 bases from J, with 14 bases in between. The chain's CDR3 is CASSEAAGGNHEQYF. In nucleotides, the CDR3 is TGTGCCAGCAGTGAAGCGGCAGGGGGGAATCACGAGCAGTACTTC.

The V call is TRBV28, the J call TRBJ1-2; 8 nucleotides line up with TRBD1. Germline CDR1 MDHEN, CDR2 SYDVKM. V gave up 5 bases and J gave up 5 bases; unmatched junction bases: 10. The CDR3 runs to 15 residues. The CDR3 nucleotides are TGTGCCAGCAGTCCCTTCGGGACAGGACGGTATGGCTACACCTTC. It codes for CASSPFGTGRYGYTF.

The chain is built from TRBV10-3 and TRBJ1-4; D is perhaps TRBD1 (5 bases). V was cut by 2 bases and J by 8 bases, with 15 bases left in between. CDR1 ENHRY and CDR2 SYGVKD come from the germline V gene. There are 15 residues in the CDR3. DNA of the CDR3: TGTGCCATCAGTGAGCTTTGGCAGGGAGGCGAAAAACTGTTTTTT. Translated, it gives CAISELWQGGEKLFF.

The chain joins TRBV7-2 to TRBJ2-3; D might be TRBD2 (6 bases). Germline V CDR1 and CDR2: SGHTA, FQGNSA. The CDR3 totals 16 residues. Trimming took 1 base from V and 1 from J, leaving 12 bases between them. CDR3 loop: CASSLGPAGGTDTQYF. The CDR3, as DNA: TGTGCCAGCAGCTTAGGTCCAGCGGGCGGCACAGATACGCAGTATTTT. Full variable domain (remainder filled in from reference TRBV7-2 and TRBJ2-3): GAGVSQSPSNKVTEKGKDVELRCDPISGHTALYWYRQSLGQGLEFLIYFQGNSAPDKSGLPSDRFSAERTGGSVSTLTIQRTQQEDSAVYLCASSLGPAGGTDTQYFGPGTRLTVL.

The CDR3: CASSESGETGELFF. CDR3 in DNA: TGTGCCAGCAGTGAATCAGGGGAAACCGGGGAGCTGTTTTTT. V gene TRBV6-4 combines with J gene TRBJ2-2, with D possibly matching TRBD1 (6 bases). This CDR3 comprises 14 residues. V lost 3 bases and J lost 5, with 10 bases in between. Germline assignment: CDR1 MRHNA and CDR2 SNTAGT.

This sequence joins TRBV9 and TRBJ1-2; 8 nucleotides line up with TRBD1. With 3 bases clipped from V and 3 bases from J, the junction kept 1 base outside the gene matches. CDR1 and CDR2 from the germline V gene are SGDLS and YYNGEE. The CDR3 covers 13 residues. This chain's CDR3 is CASSAGQDYGYTF. For the CDR3, the DNA is TGTGCCAGCAGCGCGGGACAGGACTATGGCTACACCTTC.

The chain is built from TRBV5-4 and TRBJ1-1, with 7 nucleotides matching TRBD1. Unmatched junction bases numbered 5, after V lost 4 bases and J lost 8 bases. Looked up from germline, CDR1 is SGHNT and CDR2 is YYREEE (reference sequence). The CDR3 is 12 amino acids. In DNA form, the CDR3 reads TGTGCCAGCAGCGGTACAGGGGCAGAAGCTTTCTTT. It translates to CASSGTGAEAFF.

Worth noting for this clone: Germline is not matched at one junction end, which may reflect a read error. The chain joins TRBV3-1 (or the pseudogene TRBV3-2) to TRBJ2-1; 9 nucleotides line up with TRBD2. CDR3 length: 16 amino acids. The germline V gene encodes CDR1 LGHDT and CDR2 YNNKEL (reference sequence). CDR3 DNA: TGTGCCCGCAGCCACGGGGGCGGGGGGGCATACAATGAGCAGTTCTTC. Its translation: CARSHGGGGAYNEQFF.

The V call is TRBV9, the J call TRBJ2-1, with 9 nucleotides matching TRBD2. The germline CDR1 and CDR2 sequences are SGDLS and YYNGEE. The V and J ends lost 0 bases and 4 bases, in that order; junction bases with no gene match: 5. The CDR3 runs to 16 residues. The CDR3 DNA reads TGTGCCAGCAGCGTAGAGTCTAGCGGGGTTTACAATGAGCAGTTCTTC. Amino acids: CASSVESSGVYNEQFF. Full variable domain (rest looked up from reference TRBV9 and TRBJ2-1): DSGVTQTPKHLITATGQRVTLRCSPRSGDLSVYWYQQSLDQGLQFLIQYYNGEERAKGNILERFSAQQFPDLHSELNLSSLELGDSALYFCASSVESSGVYNEQFFGPGTRLTVL.

This chain links TRBV11-1 with TRBJ1-2, with unresolved D. The CDR3 runs 10 residues. The ends were cut back, 7 bases at V and 8 bases at J, with 8 bases in the middle. CDR1 and CDR2 (germline): SGHAT, FQDESV (reference sequence). In DNA, the CDR3 is TGTGCCAGCAAGCTCAAGGGCTACACCTTC. It encodes CASKLKGYTF.

A note on this clone: The same CDR3 is also encoded by other DNA sequences in this sample. The gene calls are TRBV30 and TRBJ1-3; TRBD1 is a possible D gene (5 bases). Trimming took off 2 bases at V and 0 bases at J, with 5 bases between the two ends. Germline CDR1 is GTSNPN and CDR2 is SVGIG (reference sequence). The CDR3 extends over 13 amino acids. The CDR3 loop is CAWSRGSGNTIYF. The CDR3 nucleotides read TGTGCCTGGAGTAGGGGCTCTGGAAACACCATATATTTT.

A remark on this clone: It is likely a read error: a sequence one base away is far more abundant. The J gene is TRBJ1-5, the V gene TRBV9; D is unclear. The germline V and J ends were trimmed by 1 base and 6 bases, with 8 bases remaining between them. From germline, CDR1 is SGDLS and CDR2 YYNGEE. The CDR3 has 13 residues. The CDR3 nucleotides are TGTGCCAGCAGCGTAATCGCGTTTCAGCCCCAGCATTTT. This encodes CASSVIAFQPQHF.

This chain connects TRBV4-2 to TRBJ1-1; D is unclear. The length of the CDR3 is 13 residues. The germline CDR1 and CDR2 sequences are LGHNA and YNFKEQ. The V gene lost 0 bases and the J gene lost 5 bases, with 7 bases spanning the gap. The CDR3 sequence: CASSQDLETEAFF. The CDR3 region has the DNA TGTGCCAGCAGCCAAGATCTTGAGACTGAAGCTTTCTTT.